The subject of this entry is one T cell receptor (beta chain). The target antigen is unknown. This may come from a read error, since a much larger clone is one base off. Because it lacks the conserved phenylalanine or tryptophan at the end, this CDR3 is likely a read error. The data are from a study of identical twins. The study's findings and limits: Beta out-of-frame sequences showed weaker excess sharing between twins. Zero-insertion analyses might be partly confounded by invariant T cells like MAIT and iNKT.

Through template switching, a universal primer site was introduced, and the cDNA contained unique molecular identifiers. TCRdb processed the 5' RACE reads anew with MiXCR; each CDR3 protein has one entry. The sample holds 210,000 or so distinct CDR3 sequences; around 8% are singletons and the top ten take roughly 2%. V lost 6 bases to trimming and J lost 3 bases, with 16 bases between them. Looked up from germline, CDR1 is ENHRY and CDR2 is SYGVKD. The CDR3 runs to 15 residues. These same records also appear under a second study, on yellow fever vaccine responses in identical twins.

What was sequenced was memory (CD45RO+) T cells sorted from blood. The receptor comes from a young woman in good health. V usage is TRBV10-3 and J usage is TRBJ2-3; D might be TRBD1 (6 bases). The CDR3 is CAISRDTGVTDTQYS. In nucleotides, the CDR3 is TGTGCCATCAGCCGGGACACCGGCGTAACAGATACGCAGTATTCT.